These T cell receptor beta chains were read from a single sample in a study of cytomegalovirus exposure and HLA in healthy donors. Repertoires were generated with immunoSEQ multiplex PCR, while TCRdb's copy carries only in-frame clones and drops some. The data show 150,000 or so clones, approximately 83% seen once. The sequencing input was PBMCs. These receptors were taken from a man aged 18 to 29 in good health and CMV-seropositive. Each CDR3 is given with its conserved first and last residue. The D gene is left open where the match is weak. Not every row has a clone size; where given, it reads once, few, many or a size class.

cdr3_aa cdr3_nt j_call clone_size d_call v_call
CASMGGVSTEAFF TGTGCCAGCATGGGGGGGGTGAGCACTGAAGCTTTCTTT TRBJ1-1 once . TRBV7-9
CAWSGPRSEAFF TGTGCCTGGAGTGGCCCTCGCAGTGAAGCTTTCTTT TRBJ1-1 . . TRBV30
CASSLGGEEQYF TGTGCCAGCAGCTTAGGAGGGGAAGAGCAGTACTTC TRBJ2-5 . . TRBV5-6
CASSLGADQPQHF TGTGCCAGCAGTTTAGGGGCCGATCAGCCCCAGCATTTT TRBJ1-5 . . TRBV27
CASSSRDRGSYEQYF TGTGCCAGCAGCTCGAGGGACAGGGGCTCCTACGAGCAGTACTTC TRBJ2-7 . TRBD1 TRBV9
CASSYGKTGYGGYTF TGTGCCAGCAGTTACGGAAAAACAGGGTATGGAGGCTACACCTTC TRBJ1-2 . . TRBV6-5
CASSQAPGGEQYF TGTGCCAGCAGCCAGGCACCAGGAGGCGAGCAGTACTTC TRBJ2-7 once . TRBV11-2
CASSYSKGRSYGYTF TGTGCCAGCAGTTACTCCAAGGGGCGGAGCTATGGCTACACCTTC TRBJ1-2 . . TRBV6-5
CASSGDRAYGYTF TGTGCCAGCAGCGGAGACAGGGCCTATGGCTACACCTTC TRBJ1-2 . TRBD1 TRBV5-6
CASSPRGQAGNTIYF TGTGCCAGCTCACCACGGGGACAGGCTGGAAACACCATATATTTT TRBJ1-3 . TRBD1 TRBV18